This entry lists 30 T cell receptor beta chains sequenced from one sample in a study of Graves' ophthalmopathy and Graves' hyperthyroidism. Amplifying from RNA transcripts, the study obtained TCR beta CDR3 regions. The workflow started with a first-round RT-PCR run with HTBI primers and then moved on to a second-round multiplex PCR. TCRdb itself ran the multiplex PCR reads through MiXCR, one entry per CDR3 protein. The data contain about 220,000 distinct CDR3 sequences, 20% to 25% of them singletons. The sample was peripheral blood. Receptor source: a woman in her forties or fifties with Graves' ophthalmopathy.

The table lists this clonotype with a few counts. The V gene is TRBV3-1, the J gene TRBJ1-2, with D uncertain. V gave up 4 bases and J gave up 5 bases, with 8 bases separating them. Germline CDR1 and CDR2: LGHDT and YNNKEL (reference sequence). The length of the CDR3 is 12 residues. CDR3 region: CASSLAEYGYTF. The CDR3 DNA reads TGTGCCAGCAGCCTCGCCGAATATGGCTACACCTTC.

This clonotype appeared many times. The CDR3 region has the DNA TGTGCCAGCAATGACCAAAGCAATCAGCCCCAGCATTTT. Amino acid sequence: CASNDQSNQPQHF. The chain combines TRBV12-3 or TRBV12-4 with TRBJ1-5; no definite D call. Trimming removed 7 bases from V and 1 base from J, with 8 bases in between. The CDR3 length is 13 residues.

This clonotype was seen many times. CDR3 DNA sequence: TGTGCCAGCAGTTTGCCCCCTATGAACACTGAAGCTTTCTTT. Translated: CASSLPPMNTEAFF. The chain employs TRBV28 and TRBJ1-1; D unresolved. CDR3 length: 14 amino acids. From germline, CDR1 is MDHEN and CDR2 SYDVKM. The germline V and J ends were trimmed by 3 bases and 0 bases, with 8 bases remaining between them.

This clonotype showed up many times. The genes are TRBV11-1 and TRBJ1-1, with TRBD1 identical over 8 bases. V gave up 3 bases and J gave up 1 base; unmatched junction bases: 7. CDR1 is SGHAT, CDR2 FQDESV, per germline (reference sequence). The CDR3 runs to 16 residues. CDR3 nucleotides: TGTGCCAGCAGCTTTCGCGGACAGGGCGGGAACACTGAAGCTTTCTTT. It is translated as CASSFRGQGGNTEAFF.

The V and J genes are TRBV2 and TRBJ1-6; 12 nucleotides line up with TRBD1. The V and J ends lost 4 bases and 10 bases, in that order; junction bases with no gene match: 5. Germline V gene lookup returns CDR1 SNHLY and CDR2 FYNNEI. This CDR3 comprises 15 residues. The chain's CDR3 is CASSGGTGGDSPLHF. CDR3 in DNA: TGTGCCAGCAGTGGTGGGACAGGGGGCGACTCACCCCTCCACTTT.

The chain recombines TRBV2 with TRBJ1-1; TRBD1 matches at 10 bases. The germline V gene encodes CDR1 SNHLY and CDR2 FYNNEI. The CDR3 contains 16 residues. The V gene end was trimmed by 2 bases and the J gene end by 4 bases; junction bases not matched to a gene: 7. In nucleotides, the CDR3 is TGTGCCAGCAGTGAAATTGGGACAGGGGTGGGCACTGAAGCTTTCTTT. Translating it yields CASSEIGTGVGTEAFF.

As regards this clonotype: One junction end does not reproduce the germline sequence, and a read error may be involved. The chain joins TRBV7-9 to TRBJ1-1, with a weak D call TRBD1 (6 bases). The CDR3 has 15 residues. The germline V gene has CDR1 SEHNR and CDR2 FQNEAQ (reference sequence). The CDR3 DNA follows: TGTACCAGCAGCTTAAGCAAGGACAGCAACACTAAAGCTTTCTTT. Its protein product is CTSSLSKDSNTKAFF.

In its sample, this clonotype was seen many times. CDR3 region: CASSLTRGFLTEAFF. CDR3 bases: TGTGCCAGCAGTTTGACAAGGGGTTTCCTTACTGAAGCTTTCTTT. This chain uses TRBV12-3 or TRBV12-4 with TRBJ1-1; D possibly corresponds to TRBD1 (5 bases). Trimming left V 3 bases short and J 5 bases short, with 16 bases between. CDR3 size: 15 residues.

The table lists this clonotype with many counts. The rearrangement uses TRBV2 and TRBJ1-1; no clear D. The CDR3 spans 14 residues. The germline CDR1 and CDR2 sequences are SNHLY and FYNNEI. V dropped 6 bases and J dropped 1 base, with 12 bases sitting between them. CDR3 sequence reads: CASRVIEANTEAFF. The CDR3 DNA sequence: TGTGCCAGCAGGGTCATAGAAGCGAACACTGAAGCTTTCTTT.

The genes are TRBV7-9 and TRBJ2-7; D unresolved. V was pared by 1 base and J by 3 bases, with 13 bases between. The CDR3 runs 15 residues. CDR1 is SEHNR, CDR2 FQNEAQ, per germline (reference sequence). The CDR3 DNA sequence: TGTGCCAGCAGCTTAGGGGTGGCAGCAAACTACGAGCAGTACTTC. Its translation: CASSLGVAANYEQYF. Looking up the rest from reference TRBV7-9 and TRBJ2-7 gives the full variable domain: DTGVSQNPRHKITKRGQNVTFRCDPISEHNRLYWYRQTLGQGPEFLTYFQNEAQLEKSRLLSDRFSAERPKGSFSTLEIQRTEQGDSAMYLCASSLGVAANYEQYFGPGTRLTVT.

This clonotype was seen at least ten times. This chain connects TRBV5-1 to TRBJ1-1; D ambiguous. The CDR3 spans 13 residues. Germline CDR1 SGHRS, CDR2 YFSETQ. V lost 0 bases and J 3 bases, leaving 6 bases between the germline ends. This CDR3 is CASSLGTHTEAFF. The DNA for the CDR3 is TGCGCCAGCAGCTTGGGGACTCACACTGAAGCTTTCTTT.

This clonotype was seen ten or more times. The V call is TRBV6-5, the J call TRBJ2-7, with TRBD2 matching 7 bases. The germline V gene encodes CDR1 MNHEY and CDR2 SVGAGI. The ends lost 8 bases at V and 7 bases at J; junction bases unmatched: 23. The length of the CDR3 is 17 residues. CDR3 in amino acids: CASSSEWTGLTLGEQYF. As DNA, the CDR3 is TGTGCCAGCTCGTCAGAGTGGACGGGACTAACCTTGGGAGAGCAGTACTTC.

The V gene is TRBV11-2, the J gene TRBJ2-5; the D is unclear. CDR3 length: 14 residues. The V end lost 3 bases, the J end lost 1 base, and 9 bases lay between the germline ends. Germline V CDR1 and CDR2: SGHAT, FQNNGV. The CDR3 loop is CASSFVRTQETQYF. CDR3 coding DNA: TGTGCCAGCAGCTTCGTGCGGACCCAAGAGACCCAGTACTTC.

This clonotype showed up many times. The rearrangement links TRBV20-1 to TRBJ2-7; 12 nucleotides align to TRBD2. CDR3 length: 12 amino acids. Germline CDR1 is DFQATT and CDR2 is SNEGSKA (reference sequence). Germline trimming cut 6 bases from V and 6 bases from J; bases unmatched to any gene: 3. CDR3 protein: CSARLAGAEQYF. The CDR3 region has the DNA TGCAGTGCCCGACTAGCGGGAGCCGAGCAGTACTTC.

There are many counts of this clonotype. This chain uses TRBV27 with TRBJ2-2; the match to TRBD2 covers 14 bases. Germline V gives CDR1 MNHEY, CDR2 SMNVEV (reference sequence). CDR3 length equals 15 residues. The ends lost 6 bases at V and 10 bases at J; junction bases unmatched: 7. The CDR3 nucleotides read TGTGCCAGCAGCGACAGACTAGCGGGAGGGCAGGAGCTGTTTTTT. Protein product: CASSDRLAGGQELFF.

As for this clonotype: This sequence may be a read error, since a much larger clone differs from it by one base. V usage is TRBV20-1 and J usage is TRBJ1-2; possible D gene TRBD1, 5 bases. CDR1 and CDR2 from the germline V gene are DFQATT and SNEGSKA (reference sequence). Trimming removed 5 bases from V and 8 bases from J, with 15 bases in between. This CDR3 has 12 residues. CDR3 DNA: TGCAGTGCTGGCGGGGGGGTAGGGGGCTACACCTTC. Translation: CSAGGGVGGYTF.

This clonotype was seen at least ten times. The chain joins TRBV20-1 to TRBJ2-7; D is perhaps TRBD2 (5 bases). The CDR3 totals 13 residues. Germline V gene data show CDR1 as DFQATT and CDR2 as SNEGSKA (reference sequence). Trimming removed 5 bases at V and 6 bases at J, with 17 bases between. CDR3 nucleotide sequence: TGCAGTGCTCACGCGCGGGCTGAAGGCGAGCAGTACTTC. This sequence encodes CSAHARAEGEQYF.

At least ten counts were recorded for this clonotype. The chain recombines TRBV5-1 with TRBJ1-1, with a weak D call TRBD1 (6 bases). Per germline, CDR1 SGHRS and CDR2 YFSETQ. Trimming stripped 4 bases from V and 4 bases from J, with 11 bases between. The CDR3 consists of 13 residues. The CDR3 sequence is CASSLSRGTEAFF. The CDR3 nucleotides are TGCGCCAGCAGCCTCAGCAGGGGCACTGAAGCTTTCTTT.

The chain combines TRBV5-1 with TRBJ2-4; possible D gene TRBD1, 6 bases. The ends were cut back, 4 bases at V and 7 bases at J, with 15 bases in the middle. Germline loops: CDR1 SGHRS, CDR2 YFSETQ. The CDR3 loop spans 14 amino acids. The CDR3 bases are TGCGCCAGCAGCGGGGACATCGTGGCGAACATTCAGTACTTC. Translating gives CASSGDIVANIQYF.

CDR3 sequence reads: CASSYSIRAQGANQPQHF. The DNA for the CDR3 is TGTGCCAGCAGTTACTCGATTCGGGCGCAGGGTGCCAATCAGCCCCAGCATTTT. The chain employs TRBV6-2 or TRBV6-3 and TRBJ1-5, with a weak D call TRBD1 (5 bases). Trimming shortened V by 0 bases and J by 3 bases, and 18 bases separated the two germline ends. Germline lookup yields CDR1 MNHEY and CDR2 SVGEGT. The length of the CDR3 is 18 residues.

This clonotype was seen ten or more times. The chain couples TRBV6-1 to TRBJ2-7, with D perhaps matching TRBD1 or TRBD2 (5 bases each). Looked up from germline, CDR1 is MNHNS and CDR2 is SASEGT. The CDR3 has 12 residues. V was shortened by 5 bases and J by 3 bases, with 8 bases between the two germline ends. The CDR3 nucleotides are TGTGCCAGCAGTAGGGACCTCTACGAGCAGTACTTC. Protein product: CASSRDLYEQYF.

The V gene is TRBV2, the J gene TRBJ1-5; D not certain. Germline loops: CDR1 SNHLY, CDR2 FYNNEI. The CDR3 is 12 amino acids. V gave up 4 bases and J gave up 5 bases, with 6 bases separating them. CDR3 sequence: CASSGQHQPQHF. CDR3 coding DNA: TGTGCCAGCAGTGGGCAGCATCAGCCCCAGCATTTT. Filled out from reference TRBV2 and TRBJ1-5, the complete variable domain reads EPEVTQTPSHQVTQMGQEVILRCVPISNHLYFYWYRQILGQKVEFLVSFYNNEISEKSEIFDDQFSVERPDGSNFTLKIRSTKLEDSAMYFCASSGQHQPQHFGDGTRLSIL.

This chain joins TRBV7-9 and TRBJ2-2; no firm D call. V was cut by 5 bases and J by 7 bases, with 14 bases left in between. CDR3 length: 14 amino acids. Germline V gene lookup returns CDR1 SEHNR and CDR2 FQNEAQ (reference sequence). CDR3 sequence reads: CASSPLSVRGELFF. Here the CDR3 DNA reads TGTGCCAGCAGCCCGCTTAGTGTCCGCGGGGAGCTGTTTTTT.

This clonotype was seen at least ten times. V gene TRBV30 combines with J gene TRBJ1-1; TRBD1 is a possible D gene (6 bases). Looked up from germline, CDR1 is GTSNPN and CDR2 is SVGIG (reference sequence). The ends were cut back, 4 bases at V and 2 bases at J, with 17 bases in the middle. This CDR3 region has 15 residues. CDR3 residues: CAWKRGGVLNTEAFF. In nucleotides, the CDR3 is TGTGCCTGGAAAAGGGGGGGCGTTTTAAACACTGAAGCTTTCTTT.

The rearrangement joins TRBV5-1 to TRBJ2-2; TRBD2 matches at 9 bases. From germline, CDR1 is SGHRS and CDR2 YFSETQ. The ends lost 5 bases at V and 9 bases at J; junction bases unmatched: 5. The CDR3 extends over 13 amino acids. The CDR3 DNA is TGCGCCAGCAGAATAGCGGGAGTCCGGGAGCTGTTTTTT. The encoded protein is CASRIAGVRELFF.

This clonotype was seen only a few times. J is TRBJ1-5 and V is TRBV5-8, with D maybe TRBD1 (5 bases). Germline values: CDR1 SGHTS, CDR2 YDEGEE. V was trimmed by 6 bases and J by 10 bases, leaving 20 bases between them. CDR3 length: 14 amino acids. The CDR3 nucleotides read TGTGCCAGCAAGCCGCTTGGGACCCAGGGCCCCCAGCATTTT. It specifies CASKPLGTQGPQHF. The variable domain in full, completed from reference TRBV5-8 and TRBJ1-5, reads EAGVTQSPTHLIKTRGQQATLRCSPISGHTSVYWYQQALGLGLQFLLWYDEGEERNRGNFPPRFSGRQFPNYSSELNVNALELEDSALYLCASKPLGTQGPQHFGDGTRLSIL.

There are a few counts of this clonotype. The genes are TRBV6-5 and TRBJ1-1; D remains ambiguous. There are 16 residues in the CDR3. Looked up from germline, CDR1 is MNHEY and CDR2 is SVGAGI. The ends were cut back, 2 bases at V and 3 bases at J, with 16 bases in the middle. For the CDR3, the DNA is TGTGCCAGCAGTTACCCTGTACCCCAAGAGGACACTGAAGCTTTCTTT. It is translated as CASSYPVPQEDTEAFF.

Comment on this clonotype: A much more abundant neighbour one base away suggests this may be a read error. Because the CDR3 is missing its conserved closing phenylalanine or tryptophan, this is likely a read error. The rearrangement uses TRBV20-1 and TRBJ2-2; D gene uncertain. CDR1 DFQATT and CDR2 SNEGSKA come from the germline V gene (reference sequence). This CDR3 is built from 16 residues. Between the trimmed V and J ends, which lost 1 base and 7 bases, there was a span of 19 bases. Here the CDR3 reads CSARALEAEKIGELFV. The CDR3 DNA reads TGCAGTGCTAGAGCTCTAGAGGCGGAGAAAATCGGGGAGCTGTTTGTT.

At least ten counts were recorded for this clonotype. The J gene is TRBJ2-5, the V gene TRBV10-3; the D call may be TRBD1 or TRBD2 (5 bases each). Trimming took off 0 bases at V and 5 bases at J, with 10 bases between the two ends. The V gene's germline CDR1 is ENHRY and CDR2 SYGVKD. The CDR3 sequence is 14 residues long. The CDR3 DNA reads TGTGCCATCAGTGAGTCTGGGGGTTTGGAGACCCAGTACTTC. Encoded protein: CAISESGGLETQYF.

This clonotype is a singleton in its sample. The germline gene is not matched at one end of the junction; a read error may be the cause. The chain employs TRBV24-1 and TRBJ2-7; 7 bases line up with TRBD1. CDR3 length equals 17 residues. Germline V CDR1 and CDR2: KGHDR, SFDVKD. The CDR3 here is CATSGTDAKTGLYEQSF. The CDR3 nucleotides are TGTGCCACCAGTGGAACCGATGCCAAGACAGGGCTCTACGAGCAGTCCTTC.